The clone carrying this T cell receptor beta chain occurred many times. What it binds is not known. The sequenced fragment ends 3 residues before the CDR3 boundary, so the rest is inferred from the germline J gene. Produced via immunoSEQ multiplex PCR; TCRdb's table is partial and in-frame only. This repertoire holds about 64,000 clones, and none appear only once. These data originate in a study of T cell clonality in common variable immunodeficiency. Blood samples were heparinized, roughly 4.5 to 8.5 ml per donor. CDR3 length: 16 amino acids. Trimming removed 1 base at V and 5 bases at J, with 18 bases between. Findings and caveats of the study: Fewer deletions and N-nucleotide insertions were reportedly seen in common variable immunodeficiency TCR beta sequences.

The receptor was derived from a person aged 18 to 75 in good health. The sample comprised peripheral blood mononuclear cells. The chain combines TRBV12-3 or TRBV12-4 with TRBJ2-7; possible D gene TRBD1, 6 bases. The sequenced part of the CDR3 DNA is TGTGCCAGCAGTTTAGGTTTGGGGGCGTGGGATGACGAG. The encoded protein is CASSLGLGAWDDE. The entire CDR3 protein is CASSLGLGAWDDEQYF.